Listed below are T cell receptor beta chains from one sample, sequenced in a study of T-cell memory formation after mild COVID-19. TCRdb analysed the 5' RACE reads with MiXCR anew, one entry per CDR3 protein. This table holds roughly 450,000 distinct CDR3 sequences, 15% to 20% found once. The sample was PBMCs or a T cell subset sorted from them (not recorded which). These receptors came from an adult woman who had mild COVID-19 (a few samples of this study predate the infection). Cell type and time point are not known. Both conserved end residues are part of each CDR3. The D gene is left open where the match is weak. Clone sizes are given selectively: once, few, many, or a class where the clone is expanded.

d_call,clone_size,j_call,v_call,cdr3_nt,cdr3_aa
NA,NA,TRBJ1-2,TRBV7-2,TGTGCCAGCAGCTTGGGCCTTTACACTTATGGCTACACCTTC,CASSLGLYTYGYTF
NA,NA,TRBJ2-3,TRBV10-3,TGTGCCATCAGTGGAGTCACAGGGAGAACAGATACGCAGTATTTT,CAISGVTGRTDTQYF
NA,few,TRBJ2-4,TRBV7-9,TGTGCCAGCAGCCTCAGGGATTCGGGCAAAAACATTCAGTACTTC,CASSLRDSGKNIQYF
TRBD2,few,TRBJ2-5,TRBV4-1,TGCGCCAGCAGCCAAGTCGGGACTAGCGGGGGGGGAGAGACCCAGTACTTC,CASSQVGTSGGGETQYF
TRBD1,NA,TRBJ1-1,TRBV5-1,TGCGCCAGCAGCAAGGGACAGGGGGCACTAGACACTGAAGCTTTCTTT,CASSKGQGALDTEAFF
NA,NA,TRBJ2-5,TRBV5-1,TGCGCCAGCAGGGCGGGACTCACCGAAGAGACCCAGTACTTC,CASRAGLTEETQYF
TRBD1,NA,TRBJ1-1,TRBV15,TGTGCCACCAGCAGTACTAACAGGGGGATCACTGAAGCTTTCTTT,CATSSTNRGITEAFF
NA,few,TRBJ2-7,TRBV7-2,TGTGCCAGCAGCGGCGGAGGGCCTCGGGAGCAGTACTTC,CASSGGGPREQYF
TRBD2,NA,TRBJ2-5,TRBV11-2,TGTGCCAGCAGCAGTCAAGCGGGGGGCCTCGAGACCCAGTACTTC,CASSSQAGGLETQYF
NA,few,TRBJ2-5,TRBV10-3,TGTGCCATCAGTGAGCGGCATGTACAAGAGACCCAGTACTTC,CAISERHVQETQYF